Below, 21 T cell receptor beta chains from the same sample are listed, as sequenced in a study of T-cell reconstitution after alpha-beta-depleted transplantation in children. During its preparation, the TCRbeta library received unique molecular identifiers. TCRdb fed the PCR reads into MiXCR, producing one record per CDR3 protein. The sample yields some 200,000 distinct CDR3 sequences, about 8.7% seen once. This specimen was PBMCs, mostly from graft donor cells, taken 360 days after TCRalphabeta/CD19-depleted stem cell transplant. The receptors come from a male patient between 2 and 15 years old who had a stem cell transplant for acute myeloid leukemia, so the T cells may come from the graft donor.

This sequence joins TRBV11-2 and TRBJ1-5; tentative D call: TRBD1 (5 bases). CDR1 and CDR2 (germline): SGHAT, FQNNGV. The CDR3 totals 14 residues. V lost 3 bases and J lost 3, with 9 bases in between. DNA for the CDR3: TGTGCCAGCAGCTTTGGGGGTCCCAATCAGCCCCAGCATTTT. This codes for CASSFGGPNQPQHF.

The chain uses TRBV12-3 or TRBV12-4 and TRBJ1-2; D uncertain. V gave up 3 bases and J gave up 13 bases, with 15 bases separating them. The CDR3 covers 12 residues. As DNA, the CDR3 is TGTGCCAGCAGTTTCTACCGGCGCCGGTGCACCTTC. Translating it yields CASSFYRRRCTF.

In its sample, this clonotype was seen many times. CDR3 sequence reads: CASSEVANTEAFF. The CDR3, as DNA: TGTGCCAGCAGCGAGGTTGCGAACACTGAAGCTTTCTTT. V gene TRBV28 combines with J gene TRBJ1-1; D call uncertain. V gave up 6 bases and J gave up 1 base, with 9 bases separating them. The CDR3 length is 13 residues. The germline CDR1 and CDR2 sequences are MDHEN and SYDVKM.

This clonotype appeared many times. This rearrangement joins TRBV20-1 to TRBJ2-2; 8 nucleotides align to TRBD2. This CDR3 has 15 residues. Trimming at V came to 6 bases and at J to 4 bases, leaving 10 bases not matched to a gene. Germline CDR1 DFQATT, CDR2 SNEGSKA (reference sequence). Written as DNA, the CDR3 is TGCAGTGCCCGAGGAGCGGGAGCTACCACCGGGGAGCTGTTTTTT. It encodes CSARGAGATTGELFF.

This clonotype was observed a few times. The rearrangement joins TRBV5-1 to TRBJ2-5; tentative D call: TRBD1 (6 bases). The germline V gene has CDR1 SGHRS and CDR2 YFSETQ. Deletions cut 0 bases from V and 5 bases from J, with 14 bases between. CDR3 length equals 15 residues. In nucleotides, the CDR3 is TGCGCCAGCAGCTTGGCCCGGACAGAAGTGGAGACCCAGTACTTC. It is translated as CASSLARTEVETQYF.

This clonotype has more than one count but fewer than ten. V and J are TRBV10-3 and TRBJ2-1; TRBD1 aligns across 9 bases. The CDR3 extends over 15 amino acids. Germline CDR1 and CDR2: ENHRY and SYGVKD. V lost 6 bases, J lost 4 bases, and 7 bases stayed unmatched. As DNA, the CDR3 is TGTGCCATCAGATCCGGGACAGGGCCTTACAATGAGCAGTTCTTC. The encoded protein is CAIRSGTGPYNEQFF.

This clonotype was picked up a small number of times. The CDR3 sequence is CSAEEGSGTEAFF. DNA for the CDR3: TGCAGTGCAGAGGAGGGGAGCGGCACTGAAGCTTTCTTT. V is TRBV20-1 and J is TRBJ1-1, with a possible D match to TRBD1 (5 bases). The CDR3 is made up of 13 amino acids. Trimming took off 6 bases at V and 4 bases at J, with 15 bases between the two ends. CDR1 and CDR2 (germline): DFQATT, SNEGSKA (reference sequence).

This clonotype was seen repeatedly, ten times or more. This rearrangement joins TRBV20-1 to TRBJ2-1, with TRBD2 identical over 7 bases. The V and J ends lost 2 bases and 2 bases, in that order; junction bases with no gene match: 12. There are 17 residues in the CDR3. Germline V gene lookup returns CDR1 DFQATT and CDR2 SNEGSKA (reference sequence). The CDR3: CSARSVTSRRAYNEQFF. In DNA, the CDR3 is TGCAGTGCTAGATCCGTGACTAGCCGGAGGGCCTACAATGAGCAGTTCTTC.

A few counts support this clonotype. The genes are TRBV6-5 and TRBJ1-1; TRBD1 matches at 8 bases. Unmatched junction bases numbered 3, after V lost 3 bases and J lost 6 bases. Germline assignment: CDR1 MNHEY and CDR2 SVGAGI. There are 13 residues in the CDR3. The CDR3 DNA reads as TGTGCCAGCAGTTATGACAGGGGCTCTGAAGCTTTCTTT. Its protein is CASSYDRGSEAFF.

The chain joins TRBV12-3 or TRBV12-4 to TRBJ2-3, with unresolved D. V was pared by 5 bases and J by 4 bases, with 16 bases between. The CDR3 spans 15 residues. CDR3 nucleotides: TGTGCCAGCAGTCTTCACCCCATGGGCGCAGATACGCAGTATTTT. Its translation is CASSLHPMGADTQYF.

Details on this clonotype: Without the conserved terminal phenylalanine or tryptophan, this CDR3 likely stems from a read error. The J gene is TRBJ1-1, the V gene TRBV5-8; a weak D match, TRBD1 (6 bases). Trimming pared 3 bases from V and 0 bases from J, leaving 9 bases between. The CDR3 has 14 amino acids. Germline V gene data show CDR1 as SGHTS and CDR2 as YDEGEE. CDR3 DNA: TGTGCCAGCAGCTGGGGGACACTGAACACTGAAGCTTTCTAT. Translation: CASSWGTLNTEAFY.

The rearrangement links TRBV12-3 or TRBV12-4 to TRBJ2-7; D unresolved. V was trimmed by 2 bases and J by 4 bases, leaving 6 bases between them. The CDR3 loop spans 12 amino acids. CDR3 in DNA: TGTGCCAGCAGTTTAAGTGGGTACGAGCAGTACGTC. The encoded protein is CASSLSGYEQYV.

This sequence joins TRBV3-1 and TRBJ2-2, with D unclear. CDR3 length: 15 residues. Per germline, CDR1 LGHDT and CDR2 YNNKEL (reference sequence). Trimming removed 5 bases from V and 5 bases from J, with 15 bases in between. The CDR3 spells CASSFPGVGTGELFF. Here the CDR3 DNA reads TGTGCCAGCAGCTTCCCTGGGGTCGGAACCGGGGAGCTGTTTTTT.

This clonotype was observed many times. The chain joins TRBV12-3 or TRBV12-4 to TRBJ1-2; no clear D gene. V was clipped by 7 bases and J by 0 bases, with 18 bases between them. The CDR3 extends over 16 amino acids. The CDR3 loop is CASTPPGKAANYGYTF. CDR3 in DNA: TGTGCCAGCACCCCACCCGGAAAGGCTGCTAACTATGGCTACACCTTC.

This clonotype has only a few counts. The gene calls are TRBV12-3 or TRBV12-4 and TRBJ2-7, with D possibly called TRBD1 or TRBD2 (5 bases each). The CDR3 extends over 13 amino acids. Deletions cut 3 bases from V and 3 bases from J, with 9 bases between. The CDR3 loop is CASSFGAIYEQYF. The CDR3 DNA is TGTGCCAGCAGTTTCGGGGCAATCTACGAGCAGTACTTC.

The rearrangement joins TRBV5-1 to TRBJ1-1, with D hard to call. The length of the CDR3 is 13 residues. V was shortened by 4 bases and J by 7 bases, with 14 bases between the two germline ends. Germline V gene sequence: CDR1 SGHRS, CDR2 YFSETQ. The CDR3 DNA is TGCGCCAGCAGCAATGGGGTCGCAGGTGAAGCTTTCTTT. This sequence encodes CASSNGVAGEAFF.

This clonotype occurred many times. The chain joins TRBV28 to TRBJ2-7; D possibly matches TRBD1 or TRBD2 (6 bases each). With 6 bases removed from V and 7 bases from J, the gap between germline ends came to 28 bases. Germline assignment: CDR1 MDHEN and CDR2 SYDVKM. This CDR3 has 17 amino acids. The CDR3 coding sequence is TGTGCCAGCAGCCCCCTAGGGGGGACTCTACGTGGTTGGGAGCAGTACGTC. Translated, it gives CASSPLGGTLRGWEQYV.

The chain carries TRBV5-5 and TRBJ1-2; 9 nucleotides match TRBD1. CDR1 is SGHKS and CDR2 is YYEKEE in the germline V gene (reference sequence). V lost 4 bases to trimming and J lost 6 bases; unmatched junction nucleotides: 7. The CDR3 is 14 amino acids. The DNA for the CDR3 is TGTGCCAGCAGCAACGCCGGGACAGGGAATGGCTACACCTTC. As protein: CASSNAGTGNGYTF.

The table lists this clonotype with many counts. This sequence joins TRBV12-3 or TRBV12-4 and TRBJ2-7, with D possibly TRBD1 on 5 matching bases. The V end was cut by 3 bases, the J end by 6 bases, with 12 bases between. The CDR3 extends over 13 amino acids. CDR3 bases: TGTGCCAGCAGTTTCAGCGCTAGGGGCGAGCAGTACTTC. Protein: CASSFSARGEQYF.

This clonotype turned up a few times. The chain has TRBV7-9 and TRBJ2-1; 8 bases are shared with TRBD2. The CDR3 is made up of 15 amino acids. Germline CDR1 reads SEHNR; CDR2 reads FQNEAQ (reference sequence). V lost 5 bases, J lost 7 bases, and 10 bases stayed unmatched. CDR3 sequence: CASSLGLAFANEQFF. The CDR3 region has the DNA TGTGCCAGCAGCCTTGGACTAGCCTTCGCGAATGAGCAGTTCTTC.

This clonotype appeared many times. The V gene is TRBV7-9, the J gene TRBJ1-4; D is undetermined. Looked up from germline, CDR1 is SEHNR and CDR2 is FQNEAQ (reference sequence). This CDR3 has 19 amino acids. The V and J ends lost 2 bases and 7 bases respectively, with 26 bases between them. Here the CDR3 DNA reads TGTGCCAGCAGCTTAATCGATCTCCTCCCAGGACGGACCCGTGAAAAACTGTTTTTT. The encoded protein is CASSLIDLLPGRTREKLFF.